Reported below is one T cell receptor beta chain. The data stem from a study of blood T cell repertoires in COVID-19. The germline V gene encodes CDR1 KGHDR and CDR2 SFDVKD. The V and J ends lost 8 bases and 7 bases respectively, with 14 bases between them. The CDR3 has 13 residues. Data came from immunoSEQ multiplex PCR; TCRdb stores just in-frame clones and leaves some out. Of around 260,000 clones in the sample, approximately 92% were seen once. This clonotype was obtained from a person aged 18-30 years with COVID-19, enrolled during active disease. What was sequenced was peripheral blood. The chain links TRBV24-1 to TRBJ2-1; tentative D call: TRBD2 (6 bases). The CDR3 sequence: CATNEAGKNEQFF. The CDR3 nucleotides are TGTGCCACCAACGAAGCGGGCAAGAATGAGCAGTTCTTC.